A single sample gave rise to the 6 T cell receptor beta chains below, sequenced in a study of regulatory T cells in long-lasting Graves disease. Described time point: persistent/refractory GD, antithyroid drugs over 5 years with positive TRAb. The TCR library used RNA extracted from PBMCs. Construction of the TCR beta libraries employed iRepertoire HTBI primers in conjunction with Arm-PCR of CDR3 regions. TCRdb re-called the multiplex PCR reads with MiXCR, one entry per CDR3 protein. In the table there are under 350,000 distinct CDR3 sequences, around 23% of which are singletons. The sequenced sample was peripheral blood mononuclear cells (PBMCs), obtained when the disease was refractory, from a patient treated with antithyroid drugs. The origin of the receptors is a female donor with Graves disease.

The gene calls are TRBV7-3 and TRBJ1-1; D is uncertain. The germline CDR1 and CDR2 sequences are SGHTA and FQGTGA. The CDR3 is made up of 13 amino acids. V was clipped by 0 bases and J by 8 bases, with 10 bases between them. The CDR3 bases are TGTGCCAGCAGCTTAACGTCCGGGGAGGAAGCTTTCTTT. Translated, it gives CASSLTSGEEAFF. Filled out from reference TRBV7-3 and TRBJ1-1, the complete variable domain reads GAGVSQTPSNKVTEKGKYVELRCDPISGHTALYWYRQSLGQGPEFLIYFQGTGAADDSGLPNDRFFAVRPEGSVSTLKIQRTERGDSAVYLCASSLTSGEEAFFGQGTRLTVV.

This clonotype was counted only a few times. V gene TRBV29-1 combines with J gene TRBJ2-4; 10 bases fit TRBD1. V lost 7 bases and J lost 7; bases outside the gene matches: 7. Looked up from germline, CDR1 is SQVTM and CDR2 is ANQGSEA. The CDR3 runs to 13 residues. Here the CDR3 reads CSGGQGMGNIQYF. DNA of the CDR3: TGCAGCGGGGGACAGGGGATGGGGAACATTCAGTACTTC.

This clonotype turned up a few times. DNA for the CDR3: TGTGCCAGCAGTCCGGGGCACTCTGGAAACACCATATATTTT. Translation gives CASSPGHSGNTIYF. This rearrangement joins TRBV28 to TRBJ1-3; perhaps TRBD1 as D (5 bases). The CDR3 runs 14 residues. Germline CDR1 and CDR2: MDHEN and SYDVKM. The V gene lost 5 bases and the J gene lost 0 bases, with 8 bases spanning the gap.

There are many counts of this clonotype. Here the CDR3 DNA reads TGTGCCAGCAGTCCCCATAGCGGAACCTACGAGCAGTACTTC. Translating gives CASSPHSGTYEQYF. The chain recombines TRBV28 with TRBJ2-7; perhaps TRBD2 as D (6 bases). Germline V lookup: CDR1 MDHEN, CDR2 SYDVKM. The CDR3 contains 14 residues. The germline V and J ends were trimmed by 5 bases and 2 bases, with 13 bases remaining between them.

This clonotype has a handful of counts. This chain joins TRBV4-3 and TRBJ2-5; D call uncertain. Germline V CDR1 and CDR2: LGHNA, YSLEER. CDR3 length equals 16 residues. Trimming took off 4 bases at V and 4 bases at J, with 19 bases between the two ends. The CDR3 region has the DNA TGCGCCAGCAGCCCGCACTCCGAACGGGCCAGAGAGACCCAGTACTTC. Protein product: CASSPHSERARETQYF.

Many counts were recorded for this clonotype. The chain links TRBV11-2 to TRBJ1-6; no reliable D call. The CDR3 is 12 residues long. Germline CDR1 SGHAT, CDR2 FQNNGV. The V end lost 2 bases, the J end lost 11 bases, and 7 bases lay between the germline ends. CDR3 nucleotide sequence: TGTGCCAGCAGCTTACCCGGCACACCCCTCCACTTT. The encoded protein is CASSLPGTPLHF. Together with reference TRBV11-2 and TRBJ1-6, the CDR3 gives the full variable domain: EAGVAQSPRYKIIEKRQSVAFWCNPISGHATLYWYQQILGQGPKLLIQFQNNGVVDDSQLPKDRFSAERLKGVDSTLKIQPAKLEDSAVYLCASSLPGTPLHFGNGTRLTVT.